This record looks at one T cell receptor (beta chain) sequence and its context. The CDR3 covers 16 residues. V dropped 1 base and J dropped 1 base, with 12 bases sitting between them. CDR1 is SGHTA and CDR2 is FQGTGA in the germline V gene. Methods used by the authors: From reference gene primer amplification, estimates of nucleated cell counts were derived. Profiled with immunoSEQ multiplex PCR; TCRdb holds only in-frame clones, not every one. V, J and clone size reflect that table, while D and trimming were determined from the DNA. Of around 200,000 clones in the sample, less than 90% were seen once. These data belong to a study of blood T cell repertoires in COVID-19. Study summary: Samples of COVID-19 (acute and convalescent) were obtained from the United States, Italy and Spain. Sample material is recorded as cDNA or gDNA derived from T cells, B-cell-depleted T cells, or PBMCs.

This TCR was recovered from a man in his forties or fifties with acute or convalescent COVID-19. The specimen sequenced was peripheral blood. This chain joins TRBV7-3 and TRBJ2-3, with D possibly matching TRBD2 (7 bases). The CDR3 sequence is CASSLKGGSGTDTQYF. CDR3 sequence (DNA): TGTGCCAGCAGCTTAAAGGGGGGGAGCGGCACAGATACGCAGTATTTT. The full variable domain, in which reference TRBV7-3 and TRBJ2-3 provide the parts outside the CDR3, is GAGVSQTPSNKVTEKGKYVELRCDPISGHTALYWYRQSLGQGPEFLIYFQGTGAADDSGLPNDRFFAVRPEGSVSTLKIQRTERGDSAVYLCASSLKGGSGTDTQYFGPGTRLTVL.